This T cell receptor (beta chain) was retrieved from a study of blood T cell repertoires in COVID-19. Study in general: Material from acute and convalescent COVID-19 was sourced from the United States, Italy and Spain. Sources were T cells, B-cell-depleted T cells, or PBMCs; the material itself was cDNA or gDNA.

Under the authors' procedure: Estimated nucleated cell counts came from reference gene primer amplification. Produced via immunoSEQ multiplex PCR; TCRdb's table is partial and in-frame only. D and trimming were read from the DNA, whereas the V and J calls and clone size are those reported in that table. The table shows under 150,000 clones, with about 77% occurring only once. Trimming removed 5 bases from V and 4 bases from J, with 8 bases in between. Germline CDR1 reads GTSNPN; CDR2 reads SVGIG (reference sequence). The CDR3 extends over 11 amino acids. The gene calls are TRBV30 and TRBJ1-1; D unresolved. This clonotype was sampled from a woman between 50 and 59 years old with active or convalescent COVID-19. Material: peripheral blood. Here the CDR3 reads CAWERATEAFF. DNA for the CDR3: TGTGCCTGGGAGAGGGCCACTGAAGCTTTCTTT.